The source of this T cell receptor (beta chain) is a study of early T cells in non-severe SARS-CoV-2 infection. Study at large: Unsorted whole blood bulk RNA was sequenced, with unpaired chains. Study-level points and caveats: Anti-spike CD8 responses were favored by VDJdb matching, which missed private and CD4 specificities.

The protocol attached unique molecular identifiers to individual cDNA molecules. TCRdb re-derived calls from the 5' RACE reads in MiXCR, one entry per CDR3 protein. The sample holds some 77,000 distinct CDR3 sequences; around 17% are singletons and the top ten take around 2.6%. Germline V gene sequence: CDR1 LNHDA, CDR2 SQIVND (reference sequence). Trimming took off 7 bases at V and 4 bases at J, with 8 bases between the two ends. The CDR3 has 12 residues. This clonotype was detected a few times. Its antigen is unknown. Specimen: whole blood. The TCR was taken from an adult who was a healthcare worker with PCR-confirmed SARS-CoV-2 infection or an uninfected control (not recorded which). The chain carries TRBV19 and TRBJ2-1; the D gene is possibly TRBD2 (7 bases). CDR3 region: CASKGGYNEQFF. The CDR3 nucleotides read TGTGCCAGTAAGGGGGGGTACAATGAGCAGTTCTTC.